This T cell receptor beta chain emerged from a study of stem cell transplantation in POMP-related autoinflammatory disease. The overall study: The study hypothesized thymoproteasome defects skew the TRB repertoire via impaired CD8+ selection.

V was pared by 7 bases and J by 2 bases, with 4 bases of the junction left unmatched. Germline V lookup: CDR1 SQVTM, CDR2 ANQGSEA. This CDR3 has 12 residues. The table came from immunoSEQ multiplex PCR; TCRdb's copy has only in-frame clones and leaves some out. The table lists roughly 28,000 clones, 82% of them singletons. This rearrangement joins TRBV29-1 to TRBJ2-7, with 8 positions matching TRBD1. The source was CD4+ T cells from PBMCs, collected before stem cell transplantation. This sequence originates from a human donor with POMP-related autoinflammation and immune dysregulation (PRAID). The CDR3 loop reads CSAETGAYEQYF. As DNA, the CDR3 is TGCAGCGCCGAGACAGGGGCCTACGAGCAGTACTTC.